This T cell receptor (beta chain) came from a study of T-cell memory formation after mild COVID-19. Findings and caveats of the study: Clones contracting day 15 to 85 were balanced CD4/CD8; later expanders leaned CD4+.

This clonotype was found once. What it binds is not known. The CDR3 runs 15 residues. Germline CDR1 and CDR2: SGHTA and FQGTGA. V lost 5 bases and J lost 6; bases outside the gene matches: 10. Constant-segment primers were used for 5'RACE, and the resulting TCR alpha and TCR beta cDNA libraries carried sample barcodes and UMIs. TCRdb called the 5' RACE reads again in MiXCR, with one record for every CDR3 protein. The table lists approximately 430,000 distinct CDR3 sequences, about a quarter of them singletons, with less than 15% in the top ten. This chain joins TRBV7-3 and TRBJ2-1; 7 bases are a match to TRBD2. The receptor was derived from an adult woman who had mild COVID-19 (a few samples of this study predate the infection). Cell type and time point are not known. Sequenced input: PBMCs or a T cell subset sorted from them (not recorded which). The CDR3 loop is CASSLGGTPGNEQFF. CDR3 DNA: TGTGCCAGCAGCCTGGGGGGGACGCCCGGCAATGAGCAGTTCTTC.